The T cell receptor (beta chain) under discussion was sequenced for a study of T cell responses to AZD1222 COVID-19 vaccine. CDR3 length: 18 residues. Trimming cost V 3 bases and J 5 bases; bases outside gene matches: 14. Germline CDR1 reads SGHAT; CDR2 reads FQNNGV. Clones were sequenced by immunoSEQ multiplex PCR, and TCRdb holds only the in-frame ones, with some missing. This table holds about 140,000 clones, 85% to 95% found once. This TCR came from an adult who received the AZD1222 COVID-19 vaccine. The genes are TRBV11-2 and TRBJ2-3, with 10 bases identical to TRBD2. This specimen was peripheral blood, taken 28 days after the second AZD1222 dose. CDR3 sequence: CASSFRLAGEEPKDTQYF. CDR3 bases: TGTGCCAGCAGCTTTAGGCTAGCGGGAGAAGAACCGAAAGATACGCAGTATTTT.